The clone carrying this T cell receptor (beta chain) was found a few times. Its matching antigen is unknown. CDR3 length: 13 amino acids. Looked up from germline, CDR1 is MNHNS and CDR2 is SASEGT. Trimming took off 7 bases at V and 0 bases at J, with 8 bases between the two ends. Each cDNA got a UMI-containing oligo ligated at its 3' end. First-round PCR used 4 to 5 cycles and beta primers RC1.1 and RC1.2 covering TRBC1 and TRBC2. In TCRdb, the UMI-ligation and nested PCR reads were re-called with MiXCR into one record per CDR3 protein. The data show tens of thousands of distinct CDR3 sequences, around an eighth seen once. This sample stems from a study of quantifying T cell responses using KT2 cells. Study-level background: cDNA was made from DNase-treated RNA using alpha and beta constant primers.

Whole-study findings and limits: Even the lowest spike-in, about one KT2 cell per 100,000 PBMC, yielded detectable KT2 sequences. KT2 sequence counts showed saturation when very many KT2 cells were spiked in.

The chain is built from TRBV6-1 and TRBJ2-3; D is undetermined. The clonotype originates from a human donor. The sequenced material came from PBMCs spiked with cells of the T cell clone KT2. As DNA, the CDR3 is TGTGCCAGCACTAAGTTGAGCACAGATACGCAGTATTTT. It specifies CASTKLSTDTQYF.